Following are 26 T cell receptor beta chains from one sample sequenced in a study of blood T cell repertoires in COVID-19. Profiled with immunoSEQ multiplex PCR; TCRdb holds only in-frame clones, not every one. The data show 90,000 or so clones, 75% to 90% seen once. What was sequenced was peripheral blood. The receptors stem from a man aged 55 to 70 with COVID-19, enrolled during active disease.

This chain connects TRBV4-1 to TRBJ2-3, with 12 bases aligning to TRBD2. The CDR3 sequence is 18 residues long. Germline CDR1 and CDR2: MGHRA and YSYEKL. V trimming: 0 bases; J trimming: 0 bases; junction bases outside the gene matches: 4. The CDR3 DNA reads as TGCGCCAGCAGCCAAGAGGGTGGACTAGCGGGAAGCACAGATACGCAGTATTTT. Amino acid sequence: CASSQEGGLAGSTDTQYF.

The genes are TRBV29-1 and TRBJ2-2; 7 positions match TRBD2. The ends lost 1 base at V and 4 bases at J; junction bases unmatched: 12. Germline CDR1 reads SQVTM; CDR2 reads ANQGSEA. The CDR3 is 17 residues long. CDR3 in amino acids: CSVEGVSGQPFTGELFF. CDR3 nucleotides: TGCAGCGTTGAAGGGGTTAGCGGGCAGCCATTCACCGGGGAGCTGTTTTTT.

This sequence joins TRBV28 and TRBJ1-5; 7 bases are shared with TRBD1. V was clipped by 9 bases and J by 7 bases; unmatched bases: 12. The CDR3 is made up of 14 amino acids. The V gene's germline CDR1 is MDHEN and CDR2 SYDVKM. The CDR3 bases are TGTGCCAGTCACCGAGGGGGCTCAGGACAGCCCCAGCATTTT. Its protein product is CASHRGGSGQPQHF. The full variable domain, rest sourced from reference TRBV28 and TRBJ1-5, is DVKVTQSSRYLVKRTGEKVFLECVQDMDHENMFWYRQDPGLGLRLIYFSYDVKMKEKGDIPEGYSVSREKKERFSLILESASTNQTSMYLCASHRGGSGQPQHFGDGTRLSIL.

The gene calls are TRBV20-1 and TRBJ2-2; a possible D gene is TRBD1 (6 bases). V was clipped by 3 bases and J by 1 base, with 15 bases between them. Germline V gene data show CDR1 as DFQATT and CDR2 as SNEGSKA (reference sequence). The CDR3 extends over 16 amino acids. The CDR3 sequence: CSASGTLGRNTGELFF. In DNA, the CDR3 is TGCAGTGCTAGTGGGACATTAGGAAGGAACACCGGGGAGCTGTTTTTT.

The CDR3 nucleotides read TGTGCCAGTACCGGGACAGACTATGGCTACACCTTC. Its translation is CASTGTDYGYTF. The rearrangement uses TRBV19 and TRBJ1-2; TRBD1 aligns across 7 bases. The CDR3 is 12 amino acids. Germline CDR1 is LNHDA and CDR2 is SQIVND (reference sequence). V lost 7 bases and J lost 3; bases outside the gene matches: 2. Combining the CDR3 with reference TRBV19 and TRBJ1-2 gives the whole variable domain DGGITQSPKYLFRKEGQNVTLSCEQNLNHDAMYWYRQDPGQGLRLIYYSQIVNDFQKGDIAEGYSVSREKKESFPLTVTSAQKNPTAFYLCASTGTDYGYTFGSGTRLTVV.

The rearrangement joins TRBV10-1 to TRBJ1-1, with D unresolved. The CDR3 contains 13 residues. CDR1 is WNHNN and CDR2 is SYGVQD in the germline V gene (reference sequence). The V and J ends lost 2 bases and 0 bases respectively, with 4 bases between them. CDR3 region: CASSEVVNTEAFF. The CDR3 bases are TGCGCCAGCAGTGAGGTAGTGAACACTGAAGCTTTCTTT.

The chain combines TRBV30 with TRBJ2-7; TRBD1 agrees at 7 bases. CDR3 length: 13 residues. J lost 6 bases, V lost 1 base, and 6 bases had no gene match. CDR1 and CDR2 (germline): GTSNPN, SVGIG (reference sequence). The CDR3 DNA reads as TGTGCCTGGAGTGCCGGGACAGTTGGCGAGCAGTACTTC. This gives the protein CAWSAGTVGEQYF.

The chain uses TRBV30 and TRBJ1-3; TRBD1 matches 9 bases. V shed 3 bases and J 4 bases; nucleotides not matched to a gene: 4. From germline, CDR1 is GTSNPN and CDR2 SVGIG (reference sequence). The CDR3 has 14 residues. The CDR3 DNA sequence: TGTGCCTGGAGAGGACAGGGGACCGGAAACACCATATATTTT. Protein sequence: CAWRGQGTGNTIYF.

The rearrangement links TRBV12-5 to TRBJ1-5, with a possible D match to TRBD1 (5 bases). Germline V gene lookup returns CDR1 LGHNT and CDR2 FRNRAP. The CDR3 consists of 15 residues. The V end was cut by 6 bases, the J end by 7 bases, with 19 bases between. CDR3 DNA: TGTGCTAGTGGGGCCCAGGGTAGTGGGCGGCAGCCCCAGCATTTT. Protein product: CASGAQGSGRQPQHF.

V and J are TRBV5-5 and TRBJ2-2; no definite D call. Germline V lookup: CDR1 SGHKS, CDR2 YYEKEE (reference sequence). Trimming cost V 4 bases and J 0 bases, with 13 bases left between them. There are 16 residues in the CDR3. The CDR3 sequence is CASSLFGPPNTGELFF. Written as DNA, the CDR3 is TGTGCCAGCAGCCTTTTCGGTCCCCCGAACACCGGGGAGCTGTTTTTT.

The chain recombines TRBV7-9 with TRBJ2-7, with 9 bases fitting TRBD2. Germline CDR1 reads SEHNR; CDR2 reads FQNEAQ (reference sequence). This CDR3 region has 15 residues. The junction had 11 bases not matched to a gene; V was cut back by 5 bases and J by 6 bases. Written as DNA, the CDR3 is TGTGCCAGCAGCCCCGCCGGGCGGGAGGGCCGCGAGCAGTACTTC. Translated: CASSPAGREGREQYF.

The V call is TRBV5-6, the J call TRBJ1-2, with D uncertain. The germline V and J ends were trimmed by 0 bases and 3 bases, with 6 bases remaining between them. The germline V gene has CDR1 SGHDT and CDR2 YYEEEE. CDR3 length: 13 residues. The CDR3 DNA reads as TGTGCCAGCAGCTTGGCGCGCGACTATGGCTACACCTTC. As protein: CASSLARDYGYTF.

The chain has TRBV11-3 and TRBJ2-2, with TRBD1 matching 8 bases. Germline CDR1 is SGHNT and CDR2 is YENEEA. With V trimmed by 0 bases and J by 7 bases, 1 base remained unmatched. CDR3 length: 14 residues. The CDR3 bases are TGTGCCAGCAGCTTAGACAGGGGGCTCGGGGAGCTGTTTTTT. It specifies CASSLDRGLGELFF.

CDR3 bases: TGTGCCAGCAGTTTATTCCAGGGGGCAGGGGGAAACACCATATATTTT. Translated: CASSLFQGAGGNTIYF. This chain links TRBV28 with TRBJ1-3; 8 nucleotides agree with TRBD1. This CDR3 has 16 residues. Trimming removed 1 base from V and 4 bases from J; junction bases left unmatched: 6. Germline CDR1 is MDHEN and CDR2 is SYDVKM.

The V gene is TRBV19, the J gene TRBJ1-5, with D possibly TRBD1 on 5 matching bases. The germline CDR1 and CDR2 sequences are LNHDA and SQIVND (reference sequence). The CDR3 is 14 residues long. Trimming pared 3 bases from V and 5 bases from J, leaving 11 bases between. The CDR3 DNA reads TGTGCCAGTAGTATGGCAGGGTCGGATCAGCCCCAGCATTTT. This encodes CASSMAGSDQPQHF.

This clone was counted between two and nine times. V gene TRBV12-3 or TRBV12-4 combines with J gene TRBJ1-2; no clear D. The CDR3 is made up of 12 amino acids. The germline V and J ends were trimmed by 3 bases and 5 bases, with 7 bases remaining between them. The CDR3 DNA reads as TGTGCCAGCAGTTTTATGCGATATGGCTACACCTTC. This gives the protein CASSFMRYGYTF.

This clone was observed a handful of times. J is TRBJ2-1 and V is TRBV9, with 10 bases fitting TRBD2. The germline gives CDR1 SGDLS, CDR2 YYNGEE. Losses at the gene ends were 4 bases for V and 4 bases for J; bases not matched to a gene: 11. This CDR3 region has 17 residues. The CDR3 nucleotides are TGTGCCAGCAGCCCTAGCGGGAGCCCTCCAATGTACAATGAGCAGTTCTTC. Protein: CASSPSGSPPMYNEQFF.

The DNA of the CDR3 is TGTGCCAGCAGCGGGAGGGGGGAGACCCAGTACTTC. This codes for CASSGRGETQYF. V is TRBV11-3 and J is TRBJ2-5, with D perhaps TRBD2 (7 bases). CDR1 and CDR2 (germline): SGHNT, YENEEA. Trimming took off 5 bases at V and 5 bases at J, with 9 bases between the two ends. This CDR3 spans 12 amino acids.

This clone was detected once. For the CDR3, the DNA is TGCGCCAGCAGCCATACCATGGGGCCTGAAGCTTTCTTT. As protein: CASSHTMGPEAFF. V gene TRBV4-1 combines with J gene TRBJ1-1; maybe TRBD1 (5 bases). Per the germline V gene, CDR1 is MGHRA and CDR2 is YSYEKL. The V end was cut by 3 bases, the J end by 6 bases, with 11 bases between. CDR3 length equals 13 residues.

The chain recombines TRBV7-9 with TRBJ1-2; D ambiguous. Per germline, CDR1 SEHNR and CDR2 FQNEAQ (reference sequence). This CDR3 is built from 13 residues. V was shortened by 8 bases and J by 6 bases, with 16 bases between the two germline ends. This CDR3 is CASLGVARDGYTF. The DNA of the CDR3 is TGTGCCAGCTTGGGAGTGGCGAGAGATGGCTACACCTTC.

The rearrangement uses TRBV19 and TRBJ1-5; D call uncertain. Germline V gives CDR1 LNHDA, CDR2 SQIVND (reference sequence). The CDR3 is 15 amino acids. V lost 4 bases, J lost 0 bases, and 10 bases lay in between. The CDR3 nucleotides read TGTGCCAGTAGTACTGTGGCCTTTAGCAATCAGCCCCAGCATTTT. Translated, it gives CASSTVAFSNQPQHF.

J is TRBJ1-3 and V is TRBV28; possibly TRBD1 for D (6 bases). Per the germline V gene, CDR1 is MDHEN and CDR2 is SYDVKM. V lost 5 bases to trimming and J lost 1 base, with 9 bases between them. The CDR3 extends over 14 amino acids. Here the CDR3 reads CASSPTGSGNTIYF. The CDR3 DNA is TGTGCCAGCAGTCCCACAGGGTCTGGAAACACCATATATTTT.

The V call is TRBV19, the J call TRBJ1-1; TRBD1 might be the D (5 bases). CDR3 length: 15 residues. Germline V lookup: CDR1 LNHDA, CDR2 SQIVND (reference sequence). Trimming removed 8 bases from V and 0 bases from J, with 16 bases in between. In DNA form, the CDR3 reads TGTGCCAGTCTCGGGGCGGGGACCCTGAACACTGAAGCTTTCTTT. Encoded protein: CASLGAGTLNTEAFF.

V and J are TRBV20-1 and TRBJ1-2; D is unclear. Germline assignment: CDR1 DFQATT and CDR2 SNEGSKA (reference sequence). V was cut by 3 bases and J by 3 bases, with 8 bases left in between. The CDR3 sequence is 12 residues long. The CDR3 DNA reads TGCAGTGCTAGTCGGGGTTACTATGGCTACACCTTC. This encodes CSASRGYYGYTF.

This chain links TRBV28 with TRBJ1-2; the D gene is possibly TRBD1 (6 bases). Per germline, CDR1 MDHEN and CDR2 SYDVKM. The CDR3 is 13 amino acids. Trimming pared 7 bases from V and 6 bases from J, leaving 15 bases between. The CDR3 DNA reads TGTGCCAGCAACGTAGGGGGGGGAGATGGCTACACCTTC. Protein: CASNVGGGDGYTF.

The genes are TRBV5-1 and TRBJ2-3; TRBD1 matches 9 bases. The CDR3 runs 18 residues. The ends lost 2 bases at V and 1 base at J; junction bases unmatched: 11. Germline CDR1 SGHRS, CDR2 YFSETQ. The CDR3 nucleotides read TGCGCCAGCAGCTTTTCCGGGACAGGGCTGTCTGGCACAGATACGCAGTATTTT. Translating it yields CASSFSGTGLSGTDTQYF.